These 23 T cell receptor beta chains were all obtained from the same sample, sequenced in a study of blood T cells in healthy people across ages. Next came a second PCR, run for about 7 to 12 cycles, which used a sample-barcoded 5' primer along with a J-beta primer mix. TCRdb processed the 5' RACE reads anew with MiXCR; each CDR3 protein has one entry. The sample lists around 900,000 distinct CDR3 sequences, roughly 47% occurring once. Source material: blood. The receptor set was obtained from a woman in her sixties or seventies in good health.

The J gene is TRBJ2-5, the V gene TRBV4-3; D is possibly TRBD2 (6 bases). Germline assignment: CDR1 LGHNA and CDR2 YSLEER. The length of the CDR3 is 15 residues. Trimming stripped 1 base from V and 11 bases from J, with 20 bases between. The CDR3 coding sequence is TGCGCCAGCAGCCAAGGTGTGGGAGCGGGCAATGAGCAGTACTTC. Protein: CASSQGVGAGNEQYF.

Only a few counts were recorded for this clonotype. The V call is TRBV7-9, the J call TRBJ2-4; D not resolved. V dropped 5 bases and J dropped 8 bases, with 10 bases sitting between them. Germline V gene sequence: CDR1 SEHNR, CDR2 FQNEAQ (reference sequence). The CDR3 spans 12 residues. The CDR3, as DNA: TGTGCCAGCAGCCAAGGGCTGGACATTCAGTACTTC. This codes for CASSQGLDIQYF.

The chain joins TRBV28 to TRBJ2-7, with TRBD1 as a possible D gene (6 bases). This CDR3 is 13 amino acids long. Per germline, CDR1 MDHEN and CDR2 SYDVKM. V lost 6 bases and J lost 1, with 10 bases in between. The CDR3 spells CASRAGQSYEQYF. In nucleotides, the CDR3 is TGTGCCAGCAGAGCCGGACAGTCCTACGAGCAGTACTTC.

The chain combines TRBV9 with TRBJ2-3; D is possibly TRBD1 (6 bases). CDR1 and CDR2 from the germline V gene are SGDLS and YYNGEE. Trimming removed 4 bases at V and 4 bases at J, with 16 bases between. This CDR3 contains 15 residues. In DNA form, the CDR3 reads TGTGCCAGCAGCCTAAAGGGGGATCCCGCAGATACGCAGTATTTT. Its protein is CASSLKGDPADTQYF.

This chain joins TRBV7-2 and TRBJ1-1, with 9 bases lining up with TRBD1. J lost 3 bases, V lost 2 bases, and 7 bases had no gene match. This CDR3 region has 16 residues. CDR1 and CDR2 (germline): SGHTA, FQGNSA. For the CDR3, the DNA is TGTGCCAGCAGCTTAAAAACAGGGGGCGTCTACACTGAAGCTTTCTTT. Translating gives CASSLKTGGVYTEAFF.

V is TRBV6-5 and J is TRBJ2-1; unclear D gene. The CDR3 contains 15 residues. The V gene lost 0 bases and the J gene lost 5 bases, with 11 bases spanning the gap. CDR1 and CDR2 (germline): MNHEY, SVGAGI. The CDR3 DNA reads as TGTGCCAGCAGTTACTCGTGGACGGCTAACAATGAGCAGTTCTTC. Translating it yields CASSYSWTANNEQFF.

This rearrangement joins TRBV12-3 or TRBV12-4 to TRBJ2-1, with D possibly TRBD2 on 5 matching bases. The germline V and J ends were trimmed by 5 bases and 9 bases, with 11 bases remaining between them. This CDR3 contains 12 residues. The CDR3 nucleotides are TGTGCCAGCAGTAGGACTGGGAGTGAGCAGTTCTTC. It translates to CASSRTGSEQFF.

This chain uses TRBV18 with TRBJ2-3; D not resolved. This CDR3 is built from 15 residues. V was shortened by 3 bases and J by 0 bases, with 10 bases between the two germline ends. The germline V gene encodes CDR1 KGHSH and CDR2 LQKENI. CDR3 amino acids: CASSPSTLSTDTQYF. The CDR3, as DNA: TGTGCCAGCTCACCCTCGACCCTGAGCACAGATACGCAGTATTTT.

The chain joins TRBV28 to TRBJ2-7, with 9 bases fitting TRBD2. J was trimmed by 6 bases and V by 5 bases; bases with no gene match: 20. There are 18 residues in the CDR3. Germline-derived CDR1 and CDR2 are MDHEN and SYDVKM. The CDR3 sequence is CASSPLTRLAENFPEQYF. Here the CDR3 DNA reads TGTGCCAGCAGTCCCCTCACCCGACTAGCGGAAAACTTCCCCGAGCAGTACTTC.

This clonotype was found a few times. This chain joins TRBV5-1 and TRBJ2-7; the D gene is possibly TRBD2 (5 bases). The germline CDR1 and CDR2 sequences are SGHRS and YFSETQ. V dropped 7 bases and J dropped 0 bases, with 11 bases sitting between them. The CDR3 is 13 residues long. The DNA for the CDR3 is TGCGCCAGCTTCGAGCGGAGCTCCTACGAGCAGTACTTC. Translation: CASFERSSYEQYF.

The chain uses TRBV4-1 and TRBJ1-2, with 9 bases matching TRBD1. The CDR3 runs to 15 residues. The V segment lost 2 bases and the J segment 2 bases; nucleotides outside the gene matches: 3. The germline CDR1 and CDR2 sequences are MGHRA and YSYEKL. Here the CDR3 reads CASSQRDRENYGYTF. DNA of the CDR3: TGCGCCAGCAGCCAACGGGACAGGGAGAACTATGGCTACACCTTC.

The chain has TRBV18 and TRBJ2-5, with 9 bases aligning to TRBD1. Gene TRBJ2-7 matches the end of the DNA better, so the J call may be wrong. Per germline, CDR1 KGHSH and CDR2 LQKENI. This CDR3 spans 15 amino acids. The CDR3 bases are TGTGCCAGCTCACCACGCCGGGACAGGGTTTACGAGCAGTACTTC. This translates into CASSPRRDRVYEQYF.

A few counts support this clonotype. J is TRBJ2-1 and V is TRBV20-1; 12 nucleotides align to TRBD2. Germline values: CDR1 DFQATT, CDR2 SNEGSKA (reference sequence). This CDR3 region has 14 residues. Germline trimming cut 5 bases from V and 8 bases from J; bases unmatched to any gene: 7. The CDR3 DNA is TGCAGTGCTCTAGCGGGAGGGCCCAGGGATGAGCAGTTCTTC. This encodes CSALAGGPRDEQFF.

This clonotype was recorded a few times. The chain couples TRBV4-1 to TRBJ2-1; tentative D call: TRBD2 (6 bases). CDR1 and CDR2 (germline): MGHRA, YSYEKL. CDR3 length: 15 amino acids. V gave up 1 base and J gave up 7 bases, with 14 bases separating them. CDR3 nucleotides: TGCGCCAGCAGCCAAGTGGTGGGGGGAGAAAATGAGCAGTTCTTC. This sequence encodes CASSQVVGGENEQFF.

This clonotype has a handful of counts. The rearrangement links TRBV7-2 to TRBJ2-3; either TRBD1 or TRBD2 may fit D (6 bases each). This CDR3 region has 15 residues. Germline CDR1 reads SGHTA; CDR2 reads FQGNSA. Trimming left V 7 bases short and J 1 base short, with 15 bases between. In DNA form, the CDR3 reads TGTGCCAGCAAGGGGGGACCTAGCGGCACAGATACGCAGTATTTT. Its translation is CASKGGPSGTDTQYF.

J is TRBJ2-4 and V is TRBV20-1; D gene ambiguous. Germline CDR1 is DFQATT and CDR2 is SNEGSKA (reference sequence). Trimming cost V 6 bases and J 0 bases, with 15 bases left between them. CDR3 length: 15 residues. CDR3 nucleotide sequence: TGCAGTGCCCTCCCATGGTCGGGAGCCAAAAACATTCAGTACTTC. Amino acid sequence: CSALPWSGAKNIQYF.

The CDR3 region has the DNA TGTGCCAGCAGGGAGCAGGGTCCCAAAAACATTCAGTACTTC. It is translated as CASREQGPKNIQYF. This chain uses TRBV11-2 with TRBJ2-4; D perhaps matches TRBD1 (5 bases). The CDR3 runs to 14 residues. The V gene lost 6 bases and the J gene lost 2 bases, with 11 bases spanning the gap. Germline lookup yields CDR1 SGHAT and CDR2 FQNNGV.

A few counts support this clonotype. This chain's CDR3 is CSAREDRAGYNSPLHF. In DNA, the CDR3 is TGCAGTGCTAGAGAGGACAGGGCGGGCTATAATTCACCCCTCCACTTT. V gene TRBV20-1 combines with J gene TRBJ1-6; 8 nucleotides agree with TRBD1. The CDR3 consists of 16 residues. Germline values: CDR1 DFQATT, CDR2 SNEGSKA (reference sequence). Losses at the gene ends were 0 bases for V and 3 bases for J; bases not matched to a gene: 4.

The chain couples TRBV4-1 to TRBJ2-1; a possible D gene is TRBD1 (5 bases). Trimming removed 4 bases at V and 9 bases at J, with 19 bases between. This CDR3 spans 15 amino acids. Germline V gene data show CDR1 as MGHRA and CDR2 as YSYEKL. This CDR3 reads CASSLLRQSLGEQFF. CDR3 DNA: TGCGCCAGCAGCCTCCTGAGACAGTCGTTAGGTGAGCAGTTCTTC.

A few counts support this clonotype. The CDR3 sequence: CASSLAGDYNEQYF. For the CDR3, the DNA is TGTGCCAGCAGCTTAGCTGGAGACTACAATGAGCAGTACTTC. The V and J genes are TRBV7-8 and TRBJ2-7; TRBD2 might be the D (5 bases). This CDR3 spans 14 amino acids. The V end was cut by 0 bases, the J end by 7 bases, with 13 bases between. Germline assignment: CDR1 SGHVS and CDR2 FQNEAQ.

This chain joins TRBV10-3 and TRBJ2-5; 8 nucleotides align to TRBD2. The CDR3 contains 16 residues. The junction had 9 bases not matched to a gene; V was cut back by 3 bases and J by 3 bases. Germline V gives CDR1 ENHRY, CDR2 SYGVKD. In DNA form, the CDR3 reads TGTGCCATCAGTGAACCCCAGCGGGAGACCAAAGAGACCCAGTACTTC. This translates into CAISEPQRETKETQYF.

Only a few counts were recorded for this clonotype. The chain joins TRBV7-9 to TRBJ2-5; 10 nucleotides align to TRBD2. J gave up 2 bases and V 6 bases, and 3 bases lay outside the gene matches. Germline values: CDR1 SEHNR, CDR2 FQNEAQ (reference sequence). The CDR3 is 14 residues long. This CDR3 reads CASSILAGQETQYF. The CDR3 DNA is TGTGCCAGCAGTATACTAGCGGGGCAAGAGACCCAGTACTTC.

The CDR3 is CASTKGGAPNTEAFF. The CDR3 nucleotides are TGTGCCAGCACCAAAGGGGGGGCGCCGAACACTGAAGCTTTCTTT. The chain uses TRBV3-1 and TRBJ1-1, with D possibly being TRBD1 (6 bases). The V gene lost 7 bases and the J gene lost 1 base, with 16 bases spanning the gap. The germline V gene encodes CDR1 LGHDT and CDR2 YNNKEL (reference sequence). The CDR3 loop spans 15 amino acids. Full variable domain (rest looked up from reference TRBV3-1 and TRBJ1-1): DTAVSQTPKYLVTQMGNDKSIKCEQNLGHDTMYWYKQDSKKFLKIMFSYNNKELIINETVPNRFSPKSPDKAHLNLHINSLELGDSAVYFCASTKGGAPNTEAFFGQGTRLTVV.